The 15 T cell receptor beta chains in this list originate from one sample, sequenced in a study of OX40 agonist ivuxolimab in advanced cancers. Generated by immunoSEQ multiplex PCR, the TCRdb table keeps only in-frame clones and is missing some. The sample has 40,000 or so clones; 88% are singletons. The sequences come from CD4+ or CD8+ T cells sorted from blood, collected in a trial of the OX40 agonist ivuxolimab. These receptors all come from an adult with an advanced solid tumor such as melanoma, head and neck, liver or kidney cancer.

The CDR3 protein is CASRWLTSVGGDTQYF. CDR3 sequence (DNA): TGTGCCAGCAGGTGGCTCACTAGCGTAGGAGGGGATACGCAGTATTTT. The chain carries TRBV5-4 and TRBJ2-3, with 7 bases matching TRBD2. The CDR3 has 16 amino acids. The germline V gene encodes CDR1 SGHNT and CDR2 YYREEE (reference sequence). The V segment lost 5 bases and the J segment 6 bases; nucleotides outside the gene matches: 15.

The chain combines TRBV7-9 with TRBJ1-2; 10 positions agree with TRBD1. Germline V gene sequence: CDR1 SEHNR, CDR2 FQNEAQ (reference sequence). CDR3 length: 14 residues. V trimming: 4 bases; J trimming: 4 bases; junction bases outside the gene matches: 3. The CDR3 DNA is TGTGCCAGCAGCTCCGGGACAGGGGTCTATGGCTACACCTTC. Translated, it gives CASSSGTGVYGYTF.

This chain uses TRBV6-5 with TRBJ2-2; D is undetermined. This CDR3 region has 14 residues. The V end was cut by 2 bases, the J end by 1 base, with 5 bases between. Germline-derived CDR1 and CDR2 are MNHEY and SVGAGI. The CDR3 reads CASSYGRNTGELFF. The CDR3 DNA follows: TGTGCCAGCAGTTACGGACGGAACACCGGGGAGCTGTTTTTT.

The sample holds one count of this clone. The rearrangement joins TRBV5-1 to TRBJ1-2; tentative D call: TRBD1 (6 bases). V was clipped by 4 bases and J by 4 bases, with 17 bases between them. The CDR3 runs 15 residues. Germline loops: CDR1 SGHRS, CDR2 YFSETQ. CDR3 sequence: CASSPMEQGSYGYTF. The CDR3 coding sequence is TGCGCCAGCAGCCCAATGGAACAGGGATCCTATGGCTACACCTTC.

The CDR3 protein is CASSVGDKQFF. The CDR3 DNA is TGTGCCAGCAGCGTAGGGGACAAGCAGTTCTTC. The rearrangement links TRBV9 to TRBJ2-1; a weak D match, TRBD1 (6 bases). The CDR3 is 11 amino acids. CDR1 is SGDLS and CDR2 is YYNGEE in the germline V gene. V lost 0 bases, J lost 11 bases, and 6 bases lay in between.

The chain couples TRBV5-1 to TRBJ2-3; 8 bases are a match to TRBD2. Germline CDR1 SGHRS, CDR2 YFSETQ. The V segment lost 7 bases and the J segment 8 bases; nucleotides outside the gene matches: 12. The CDR3 contains 14 residues. The chain's CDR3 is CASDGGGPRGTQYF. The CDR3 coding sequence is TGCGCCAGCGACGGCGGGGGGCCCCGAGGTACGCAGTATTTT.

The genes are TRBV4-1 and TRBJ2-1; D is ambiguous. CDR3 size: 17 residues. V lost 7 bases and J 0 bases, leaving 19 bases between the germline ends. Germline V gene sequence: CDR1 MGHRA, CDR2 YSYEKL. CDR3 nucleotide sequence: TGCGCCAGCACGCAAGCTTTTTTCCCGAGCTCCTACAATGAGCAGTTCTTC. Amino acid sequence: CASTQAFFPSSYNEQFF.

The chain is built from TRBV11-2 and TRBJ1-1; possible D gene TRBD1, 5 bases. The CDR3 sequence is 14 residues long. Trimming left V 0 bases short and J 4 bases short, with 9 bases between. Germline V gene sequence: CDR1 SGHAT, CDR2 FQNNGV. The CDR3 nucleotides read TGTGCCAGCAGCTTAGATCTCGGGGGCACTGAAGCTTTCTTT. It is translated as CASSLDLGGTEAFF.

The genes are TRBV29-1 and TRBJ2-1, with 7 bases identical to TRBD2. This CDR3 comprises 11 residues. Germline values: CDR1 SQVTM, CDR2 ANQGSEA. V lost 7 bases, J lost 8 bases, and 5 bases stayed unmatched. CDR3 in amino acids: CSAGGVDEQFF. CDR3 DNA: TGCAGCGCTGGGGGGGTTGATGAGCAGTTCTTC.

This chain joins TRBV5-5 and TRBJ2-3, with 7 nucleotides matching TRBD1. Per germline, CDR1 SGHKS and CDR2 YYEKEE (reference sequence). Trimming cost V 3 bases and J 2 bases; bases outside gene matches: 6. The CDR3 loop spans 15 amino acids. The CDR3 DNA sequence: TGTGCCAGCAGCTGGGACAGCTCCTTCACAGATACGCAGTATTTT. This translates into CASSWDSSFTDTQYF.

The rearrangement links TRBV6-5 to TRBJ1-3; D ambiguous. Germline V gives CDR1 MNHEY, CDR2 SVGAGI. V was shortened by 6 bases and J by 3 bases, with 12 bases between the two germline ends. The CDR3 is made up of 14 amino acids. CDR3 bases: TGTGCCAGCAGCTCCCCTTTGGGTGGAAACACCATATATTTT. Protein: CASSSPLGGNTIYF.

The gene calls are TRBV28 and TRBJ1-1, with D tentatively TRBD1 (5 bases). Germline V gene data show CDR1 as MDHEN and CDR2 as SYDVKM. V lost 6 bases and J lost 0, with 17 bases in between. The CDR3 length is 16 residues. The CDR3 reads CASSLLKGDMNTEAFF. CDR3 nucleotides: TGTGCCAGCAGCCTACTGAAAGGGGATATGAACACTGAAGCTTTCTTT.

This sequence joins TRBV6-5 and TRBJ2-2, with 8 bases aligning to TRBD2. J lost 7 bases, V lost 5 bases, and 6 bases had no gene match. CDR1 and CDR2 from the germline V gene are MNHEY and SVGAGI. This CDR3 spans 14 amino acids. The CDR3 loop reads CASSPGGEHGELFF. Written as DNA, the CDR3 is TGTGCCAGCAGTCCCGGGGGGGAGCACGGGGAGCTGTTTTTT.

This clone was seen only once. J is TRBJ1-4 and V is TRBV15; no clear D. Germline lookup yields CDR1 LNHNV and CDR2 YYDKDF (reference sequence). V was shortened by 9 bases and J by 0 bases, with 11 bases between the two germline ends. There are 14 residues in the CDR3. The CDR3 sequence is CATPGGATNEKLFF. DNA of the CDR3: TGTGCCACTCCCGGCGGTGCAACTAATGAAAAACTGTTTTTT. The whole variable domain, remainder taken from reference TRBV15 and TRBJ1-4, is DAMVIQNPRYQVTQFGKPVTLSCSQTLNHNVMYWYQQKSSQAPKLLFHYYDKDFNNEADTPDNFQSRRPNTSFCFLDIRSPGLGDTAMYLCATPGGATNEKLFFGSGTQLSVL.

The J gene is TRBJ2-6, the V gene TRBV11-3, with no clear D. CDR3 length equals 15 residues. V gave up 2 bases and J gave up 4 bases, with 9 bases separating them. Germline CDR1 and CDR2: SGHNT and YENEEA. The CDR3 DNA sequence: TGTGCCAGCAGCTTATCCGGTTCCGGGGCCAACGTCCTGACTTTC. It yields the protein CASSLSGSGANVLTF.